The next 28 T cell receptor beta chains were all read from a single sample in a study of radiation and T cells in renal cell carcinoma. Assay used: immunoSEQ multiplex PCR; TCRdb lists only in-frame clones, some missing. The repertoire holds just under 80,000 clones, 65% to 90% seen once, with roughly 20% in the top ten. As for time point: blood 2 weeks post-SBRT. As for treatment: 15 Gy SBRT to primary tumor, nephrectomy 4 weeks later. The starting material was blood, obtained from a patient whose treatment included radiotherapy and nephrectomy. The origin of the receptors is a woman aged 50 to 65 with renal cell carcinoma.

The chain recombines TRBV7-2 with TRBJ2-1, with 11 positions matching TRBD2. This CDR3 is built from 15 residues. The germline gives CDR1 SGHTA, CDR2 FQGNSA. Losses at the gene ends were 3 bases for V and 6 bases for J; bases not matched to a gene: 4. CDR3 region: CASSFSGGAGNEQFF. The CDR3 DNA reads TGTGCCAGCAGCTTTAGCGGGGGGGCAGGCAATGAGCAGTTCTTC.

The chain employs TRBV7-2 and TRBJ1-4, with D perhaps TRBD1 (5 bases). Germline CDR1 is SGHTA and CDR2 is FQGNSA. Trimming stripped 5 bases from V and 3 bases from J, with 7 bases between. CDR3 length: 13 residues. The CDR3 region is CASSPGPNEKLFF. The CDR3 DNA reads TGTGCCAGCAGCCCGGGGCCTAATGAAAAACTGTTTTTT.

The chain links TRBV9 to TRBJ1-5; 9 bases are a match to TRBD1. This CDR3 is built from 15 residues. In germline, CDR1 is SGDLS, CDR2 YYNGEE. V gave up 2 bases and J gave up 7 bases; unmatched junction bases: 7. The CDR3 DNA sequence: TGTGCCAGCAGCGTGGGGACAGGGTATTCACAGCCCCAGCATTTT. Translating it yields CASSVGTGYSQPQHF. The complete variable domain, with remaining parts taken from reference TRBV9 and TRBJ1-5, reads DSGVTQTPKHLITATGQRVTLRCSPRSGDLSVYWYQQSLDQGLQFLIQYYNGEERAKGNILERFSAQQFPDLHSELNLSSLELGDSALYFCASSVGTGYSQPQHFGDGTRLSIL.

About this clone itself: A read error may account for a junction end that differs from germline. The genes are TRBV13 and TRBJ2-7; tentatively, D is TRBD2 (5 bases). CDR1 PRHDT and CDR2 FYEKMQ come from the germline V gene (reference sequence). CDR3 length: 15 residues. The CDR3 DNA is TGTGCCAGCAGCCGAGCGCTAGAGGGATCCTCCGAGCAGTACTTC. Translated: CASSRALEGSSEQYF.

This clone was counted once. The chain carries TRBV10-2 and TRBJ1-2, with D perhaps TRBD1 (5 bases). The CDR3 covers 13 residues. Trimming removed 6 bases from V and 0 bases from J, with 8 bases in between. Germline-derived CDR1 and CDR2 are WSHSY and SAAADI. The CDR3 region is CASRGTSNYGYTF. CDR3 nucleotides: TGCGCCAGCAGAGGGACTTCTAACTATGGCTACACCTTC.

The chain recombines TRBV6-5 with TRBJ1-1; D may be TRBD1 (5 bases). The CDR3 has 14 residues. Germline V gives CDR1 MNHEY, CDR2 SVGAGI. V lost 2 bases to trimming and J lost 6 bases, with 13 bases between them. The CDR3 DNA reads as TGTGCCAGCAGTTACACGGGCAGGGTTGCTGAAGCTTTCTTT. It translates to CASSYTGRVAEAFF.

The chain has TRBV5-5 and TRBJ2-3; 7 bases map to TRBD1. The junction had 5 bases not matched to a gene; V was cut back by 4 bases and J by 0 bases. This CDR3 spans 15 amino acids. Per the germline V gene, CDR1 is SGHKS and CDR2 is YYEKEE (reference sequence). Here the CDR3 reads CASSPGTASTDTQYF. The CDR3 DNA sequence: TGTGCCAGCAGCCCAGGGACAGCGAGCACAGATACGCAGTATTTT. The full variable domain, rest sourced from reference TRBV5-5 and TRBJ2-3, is DAGVTQSPTHLIKTRGQQVTLRCSPISGHKSVSWYQQVLGQGPQFIFQYYEKEERGRGNFPDRFSARQFPNYSSELNVNALLLGDSALYLCASSPGTASTDTQYFGPGTRLTVL.

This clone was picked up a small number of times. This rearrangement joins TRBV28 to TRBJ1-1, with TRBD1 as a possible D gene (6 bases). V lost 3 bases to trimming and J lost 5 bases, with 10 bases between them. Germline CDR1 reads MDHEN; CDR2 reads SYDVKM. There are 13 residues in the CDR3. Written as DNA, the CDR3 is TGTGCCAGCAGTTTGGGGGGCGAGACTGAAGCTTTCTTT. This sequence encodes CASSLGGETEAFF. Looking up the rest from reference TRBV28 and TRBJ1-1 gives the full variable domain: DVKVTQSSRYLVKRTGEKVFLECVQDMDHENMFWYRQDPGLGLRLIYFSYDVKMKEKGDIPEGYSVSREKKERFSLILESASTNQTSMYLCASSLGGETEAFFGQGTRLTVV.

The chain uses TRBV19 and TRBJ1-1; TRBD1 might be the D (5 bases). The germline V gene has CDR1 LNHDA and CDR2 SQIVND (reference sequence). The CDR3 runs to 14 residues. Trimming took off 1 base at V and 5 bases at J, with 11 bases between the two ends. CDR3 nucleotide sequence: TGTGCCAGTAGTATAGGGGGACTGGGGACTGAAGCTTTCTTT. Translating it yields CASSIGGLGTEAFF. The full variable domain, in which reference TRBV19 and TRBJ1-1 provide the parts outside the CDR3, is DGGITQSPKYLFRKEGQNVTLSCEQNLNHDAMYWYRQDPGQGLRLIYYSQIVNDFQKGDIAEGYSVSREKKESFPLTVTSAQKNPTAFYLCASSIGGLGTEAFFGQGTRLTVV.

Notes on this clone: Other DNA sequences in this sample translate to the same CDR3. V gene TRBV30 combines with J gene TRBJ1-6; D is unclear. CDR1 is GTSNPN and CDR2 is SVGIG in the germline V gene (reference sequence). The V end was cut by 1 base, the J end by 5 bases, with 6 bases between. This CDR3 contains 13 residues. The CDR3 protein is CAWSGENNSPLHF. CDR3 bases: TGTGCCTGGAGTGGTGAGAATAATTCACCCCTCCACTTT. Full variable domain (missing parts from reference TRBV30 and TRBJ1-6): SQTIHQWPATLVQPVGSPLSLECTVEGTSNPNLYWYRQAAGRGLQLLFYSVGIGQISSEVPQNLSASRPQDRQFILSSKKLLLSDSGFYLCAWSGENNSPLHFGNGTRLTVT.

CDR3 region: CASSLAGDTYNEQFF. The CDR3 nucleotides are TGTGCCAGCAGCTTAGCGGGGGATACCTACAATGAGCAGTTCTTC. The chain combines TRBV7-9 with TRBJ2-1; TRBD1 or TRBD2 may be the D gene (5 bases each). Trimming took off 0 bases at V and 2 bases at J, with 8 bases between the two ends. From germline, CDR1 is SEHNR and CDR2 FQNEAQ (reference sequence). The CDR3 spans 15 residues.

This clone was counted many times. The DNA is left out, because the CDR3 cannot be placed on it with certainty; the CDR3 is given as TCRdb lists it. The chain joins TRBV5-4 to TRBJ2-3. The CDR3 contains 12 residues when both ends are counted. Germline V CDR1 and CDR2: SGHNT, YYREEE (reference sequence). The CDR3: CASSTSTDTQYF.

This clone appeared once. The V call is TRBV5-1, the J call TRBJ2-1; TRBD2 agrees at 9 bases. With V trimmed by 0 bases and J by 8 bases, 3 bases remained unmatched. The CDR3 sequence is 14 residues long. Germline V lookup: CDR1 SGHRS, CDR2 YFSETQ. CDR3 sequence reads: CASSLGVAGDEQFF. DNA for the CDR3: TGCGCCAGCAGCTTGGGGGTAGCGGGAGATGAGCAGTTCTTC.

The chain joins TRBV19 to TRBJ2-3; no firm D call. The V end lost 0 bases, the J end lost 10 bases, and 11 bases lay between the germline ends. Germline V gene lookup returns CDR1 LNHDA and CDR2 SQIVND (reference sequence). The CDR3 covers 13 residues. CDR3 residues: CASSIDDREAQYF. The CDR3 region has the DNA TGTGCCAGTAGTATAGACGACCGCGAAGCGCAGTATTTT.

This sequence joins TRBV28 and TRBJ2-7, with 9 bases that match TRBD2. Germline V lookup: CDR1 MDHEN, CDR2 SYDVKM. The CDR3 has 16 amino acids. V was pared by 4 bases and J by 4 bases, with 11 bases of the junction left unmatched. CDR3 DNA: TGTGCCAGCAGTTCCCGAATAGCGGGAGAGTCGTACGAGCAGTACTTC. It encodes CASSSRIAGESYEQYF.

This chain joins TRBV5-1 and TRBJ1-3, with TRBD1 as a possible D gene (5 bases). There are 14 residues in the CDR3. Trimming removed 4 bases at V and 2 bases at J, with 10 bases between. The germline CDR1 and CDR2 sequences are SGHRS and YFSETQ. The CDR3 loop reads CASSPGPTGNTIYF. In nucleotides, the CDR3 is TGCGCCAGCAGCCCGGGACCCACTGGAAACACCATATATTTT.

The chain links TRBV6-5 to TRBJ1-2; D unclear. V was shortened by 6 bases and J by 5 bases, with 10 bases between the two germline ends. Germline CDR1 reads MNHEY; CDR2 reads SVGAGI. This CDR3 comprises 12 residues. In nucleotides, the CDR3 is TGTGCCAGCAGCAGGCGACGGTATGGCTACACCTTC. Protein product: CASSRRRYGYTF.

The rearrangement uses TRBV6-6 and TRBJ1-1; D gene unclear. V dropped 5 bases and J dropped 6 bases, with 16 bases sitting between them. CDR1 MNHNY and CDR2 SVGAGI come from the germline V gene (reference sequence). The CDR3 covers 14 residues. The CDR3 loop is CASSPDPFLAEAFF. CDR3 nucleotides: TGTGCCAGCAGTCCGGACCCTTTTTTGGCTGAAGCTTTCTTT.

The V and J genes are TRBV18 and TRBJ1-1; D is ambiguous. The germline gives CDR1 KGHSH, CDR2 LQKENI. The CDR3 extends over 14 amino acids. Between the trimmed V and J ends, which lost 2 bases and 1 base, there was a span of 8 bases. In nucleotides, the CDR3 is TGTGCCAGCTCACCATACTCGGAGAACACTGAAGCTTTCTTT. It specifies CASSPYSENTEAFF.

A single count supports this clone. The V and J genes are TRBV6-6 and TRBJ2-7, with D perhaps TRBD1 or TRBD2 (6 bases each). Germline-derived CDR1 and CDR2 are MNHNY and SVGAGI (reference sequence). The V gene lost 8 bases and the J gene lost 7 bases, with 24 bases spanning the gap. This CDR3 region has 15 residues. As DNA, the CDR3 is TGTGCCAGCCAATTGGGGGGCGGAGGGGCTGGGGAGCAGTACTTC. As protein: CASQLGGGGAGEQYF.

CDR3 residues: CASSVEQAGGIVDTQYF. CDR3 coding DNA: TGTGCCAGCAGCGTAGAACAAGCGGGGGGCATCGTAGATACGCAGTATTTT. V is TRBV9 and J is TRBJ2-3; 9 nucleotides match TRBD2. The germline CDR1 and CDR2 sequences are SGDLS and YYNGEE. V trimming: 0 bases; J trimming: 5 bases; junction bases outside the gene matches: 10. The CDR3 is made up of 17 amino acids. The full variable domain, rest sourced from reference TRBV9 and TRBJ2-3, is DSGVTQTPKHLITATGQRVTLRCSPRSGDLSVYWYQQSLDQGLQFLIQYYNGEERAKGNILERFSAQQFPDLHSELNLSSLELGDSALYFCASSVEQAGGIVDTQYFGPGTRLTVL.

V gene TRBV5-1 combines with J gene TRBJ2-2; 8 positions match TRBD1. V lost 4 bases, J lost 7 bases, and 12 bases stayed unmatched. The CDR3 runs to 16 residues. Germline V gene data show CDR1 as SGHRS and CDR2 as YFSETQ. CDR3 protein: CASSLGTGPAVGELFF. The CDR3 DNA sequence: TGCGCCAGCAGCCTGGGGACAGGCCCGGCGGTCGGGGAGCTGTTTTTT.

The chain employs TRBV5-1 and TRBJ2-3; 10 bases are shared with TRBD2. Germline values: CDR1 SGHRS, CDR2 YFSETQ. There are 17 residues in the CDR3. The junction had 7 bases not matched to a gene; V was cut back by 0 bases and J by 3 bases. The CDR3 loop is CASSLEPSGSSTDTQYF. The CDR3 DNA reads TGCGCCAGCAGCTTGGAACCTAGCGGGAGTTCAACAGATACGCAGTATTTT.

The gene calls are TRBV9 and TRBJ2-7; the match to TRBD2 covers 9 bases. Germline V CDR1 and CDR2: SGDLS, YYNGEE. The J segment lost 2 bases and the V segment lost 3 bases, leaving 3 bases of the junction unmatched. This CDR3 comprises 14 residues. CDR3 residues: CASSESSGAYEQYF. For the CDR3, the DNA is TGTGCCAGCAGCGAGTCTAGCGGGGCCTACGAGCAGTACTTC.

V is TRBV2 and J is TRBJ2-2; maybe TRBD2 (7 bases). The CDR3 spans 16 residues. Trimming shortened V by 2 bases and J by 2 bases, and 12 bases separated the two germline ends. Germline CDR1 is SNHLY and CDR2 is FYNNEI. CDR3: CASSELGGTNTGELFF. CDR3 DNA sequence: TGTGCCAGCAGTGAATTGGGAGGGACAAACACCGGGGAGCTGTTTTTT.

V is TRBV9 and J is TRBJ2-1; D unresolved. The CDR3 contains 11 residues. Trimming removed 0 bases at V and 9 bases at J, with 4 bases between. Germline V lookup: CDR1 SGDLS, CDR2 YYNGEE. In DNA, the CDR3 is TGTGCCAGCAGCGTAGTCGGTGAGCAGTTCTTC. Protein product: CASSVVGEQFF.

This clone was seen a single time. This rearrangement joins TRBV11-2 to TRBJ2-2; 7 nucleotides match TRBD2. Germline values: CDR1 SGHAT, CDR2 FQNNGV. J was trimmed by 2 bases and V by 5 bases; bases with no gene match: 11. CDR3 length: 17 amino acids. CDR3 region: CASSPRPGLKNTGELFF. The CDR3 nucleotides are TGTGCCAGCAGCCCAAGACCGGGACTAAAAAACACCGGGGAGCTGTTTTTT.

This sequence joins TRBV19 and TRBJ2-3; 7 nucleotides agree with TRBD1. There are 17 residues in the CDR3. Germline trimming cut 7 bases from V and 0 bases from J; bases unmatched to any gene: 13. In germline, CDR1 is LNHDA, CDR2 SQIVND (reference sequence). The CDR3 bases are TGTGCCAGTATCGGGAACAGGGGCTACACTAGCACAGATACGCAGTATTTT. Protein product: CASIGNRGYTSTDTQYF.